This TCR beta chain emerged from a study of blood T cell repertoires in COVID-19. As originally analysed: Nucleated cell counts were estimated from reference gene primer amplification. Libraries were prepared by immunoSEQ multiplex PCR; TCRdb keeps only in-frame clonotypes and omits some of them. V and J calls and clone size are copied from that table; D and trimming were computed from the DNA. The table records approximately 170,000 clones, 80% to 90% of them present only once. V lost 0 bases to trimming and J lost 3 bases, with 24 bases between them. This CDR3 has 19 amino acids. Germline V gene lookup returns CDR1 MNHEY and CDR2 SMNVEV (reference sequence).

The sequence came from a woman aged 18-30 years who had recovered from COVID-19. V usage is TRBV27 and J usage is TRBJ2-7, with D perhaps TRBD2 (7 bases). The specimen sequenced was PBMCs or T cells enriched from blood (not recorded which). In nucleotides, the CDR3 is TGTGCCAGCAGTTTATCGGGGCTATTTGGGGGGGCCTTAGTCTACGAGCAGTACTTC. Translation gives CASSLSGLFGGALVYEQYF.